The rows below give T cell receptor beta chains drawn from one sample of a study of T cells expressing NK-cell markers. TCRdb reanalyzed the 5' RACE reads, giving one entry per CDR3 protein sequence and no DNA. Its table lists about 300,000 distinct CDR3 sequences. The sample taken for sequencing was blood T cells: a sorted CD56 or NKG2C T cell subset, CD4+ or CD8+ T cells, or bulk PBMC T cells (not recorded which). Source of these receptors: a woman between 18 and 69 years old in good health. CDR3s include the opening cysteine and the closing phenylalanine or tryptophan.

J gene,V gene,CDR3 protein
TRBJ1-3,TRBV30,CAWARLTGYSGNTIYF
TRBJ2-5,TRBV20-1,CSARGSRSGINQETQYF
TRBJ2-1,TRBV5-1,CASSLGVGVYNEQFF
TRBJ2-5,TRBV20-1,CSAPRTSGGAETQYF
TRBJ2-2,TRBV20-1,CSAPGQNTGELFF
TRBJ2-3,TRBV6-1,CASGLGTNTDTQYF
TRBJ2-5,TRBV5-5,CASSLVVSQETQYF
TRBJ2-3,TRBV11-3,CASSSPPGLAGGGTQYF
TRBJ2-2,TRBV18,CASSESNTGELFF
TRBJ1-1,TRBV6-1,CASNYRYTEAFF
TRBJ2-1,TRBV11-2,CASSRDSGGGRSSYNEQFF
TRBJ2-5,TRBV7-2,CASSPGGHETQYF
TRBJ2-7,TRBV20-1,CSARDKGPTSYEQYF
TRBJ1-2,TRBV7-9,CASSQDEAYYGYTF
TRBJ1-1,TRBV5-1,CASSLGSDQGRTEAFF
TRBJ2-3,TRBV6-1,CASRGPGRDTQYF
TRBJ2-6,TRBV29-1,CSVPTHPGANVLTF
TRBJ2-2,TRBV4-2,CASSPLAAGELFF
TRBJ1-3,TRBV29-1,CSVESNSGNTIYF
TRBJ1-6,TRBV7-9,CASRDGQGSSYNSPLHF
TRBJ2-1,TRBV28,CASSLLANEQFF
TRBJ1-3,TRBV7-2,CASSRSQAAGNTIYF
TRBJ1-2,TRBV7-6,CASSSAGVGYTF
TRBJ1-2,TRBV12-3/TRBV12-4,CASSLPSRADAYGYTF
TRBJ2-7,TRBV12-3/TRBV12-4,CASSTGTSGSVYEQYF
TRBJ2-5,TRBV7-2,CASSLARAGETQYF
TRBJ2-2,TRBV3-1,CASSQRVSPGELFF
TRBJ2-7,TRBV7-2,CASSHGTSEAYEQYF
TRBJ1-2,TRBV7-2,CASSWKGFGGYTF
TRBJ2-3,TRBV29-1,CSVDLGTDTQYF
TRBJ2-3,TRBV7-6,CASRGASTDTQYF
TRBJ2-6,TRBV3-1,CASSQVTISGANVLTF
TRBJ2-4,TRBV6-1,CASSLHLGVNIQYF
TRBJ1-1,TRBV7-3,CASSLGGGTDTEAFF
TRBJ2-7,TRBV20-1,CSMLRFGGITYEQYF
TRBJ2-5,TRBV6-5,CASSYPGTGGQETQYF
TRBJ2-6,TRBV4-3,CASSQIQGTGANVLTF
TRBJ2-4,TRBV5-6,CASSLEGLLAKNIQYF
TRBJ2-1,TRBV11-2,CASSPDAGGSSEQFF
TRBJ2-4,TRBV11-2,CASSLGASGVGGKNIQYF
TRBJ2-7,TRBV5-1,CASSLGGTGVVEQYF
TRBJ2-5,TRBV29-1,CSGVVRAQETQYF
TRBJ1-1,TRBV2,CASKVVMNTEAFF
TRBJ2-1,TRBV20-1,CSVGSGESGQFF
TRBJ1-5,TRBV20-1,CSAVTRGRDNQPQHF